The clone carrying this TCR beta chain was counted ten times or more. CDR3 length: 16 residues. Germline V lookup: CDR1 DFQATT, CDR2 SNEGSKA (reference sequence). The V end was cut by 0 bases, the J end by 7 bases, with 19 bases between. The data belong to a study of T cells in Graves' hyperthyroidism and ophthalmopathy. Researchers took RNA transcripts and amplified the TCR beta CDR3 regions from them. TCR CDR3 regions were first amplified by RT-PCR with HTBI primers. TCRdb re-called the multiplex PCR reads with MiXCR, one entry per CDR3 protein. The sample lists around 620,000 distinct CDR3 sequences; around 45% were seen once. A patient was excluded if there was uncontrolled infection, other autoimmune disease, pregnancy or lactation.

The sequence was collected from an adult woman with Graves' disease, either hyperthyroidism or ophthalmopathy (not recorded which). The V and J genes are TRBV20-1 and TRBJ1-5; D gene unclear. Sequenced material: peripheral blood or thyroid tissue (not recorded which). The CDR3 sequence is CSAREAHHLRTQPQHF. In DNA, the CDR3 is TGCAGTGCTAGAGAGGCCCACCACCTCCGAACCCAGCCCCAGCATTTT.